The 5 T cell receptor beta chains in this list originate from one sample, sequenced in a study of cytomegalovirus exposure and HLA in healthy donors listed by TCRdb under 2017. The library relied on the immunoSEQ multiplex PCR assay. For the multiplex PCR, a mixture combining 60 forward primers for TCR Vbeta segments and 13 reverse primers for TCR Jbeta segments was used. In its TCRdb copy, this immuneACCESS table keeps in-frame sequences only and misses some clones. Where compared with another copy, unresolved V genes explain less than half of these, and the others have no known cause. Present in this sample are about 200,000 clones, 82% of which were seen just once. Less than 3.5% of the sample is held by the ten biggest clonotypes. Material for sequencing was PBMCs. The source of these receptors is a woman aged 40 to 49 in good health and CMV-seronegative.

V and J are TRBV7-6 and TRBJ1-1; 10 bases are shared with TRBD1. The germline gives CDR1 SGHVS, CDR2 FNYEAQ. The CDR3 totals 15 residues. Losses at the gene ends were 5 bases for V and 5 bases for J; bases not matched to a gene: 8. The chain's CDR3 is CASSQTPGQGTEAFF. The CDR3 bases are TGTGCCAGCAGCCAGACCCCGGGACAGGGGACTGAAGCTTTCTTT.

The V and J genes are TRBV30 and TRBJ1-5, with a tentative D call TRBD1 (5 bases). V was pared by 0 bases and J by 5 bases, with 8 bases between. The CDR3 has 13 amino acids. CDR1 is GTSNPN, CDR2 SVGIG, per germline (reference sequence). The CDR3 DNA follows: TGTGCCTGGAGTGTACAGGTTGATCAGCCCCAGCATTTT. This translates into CAWSVQVDQPQHF.

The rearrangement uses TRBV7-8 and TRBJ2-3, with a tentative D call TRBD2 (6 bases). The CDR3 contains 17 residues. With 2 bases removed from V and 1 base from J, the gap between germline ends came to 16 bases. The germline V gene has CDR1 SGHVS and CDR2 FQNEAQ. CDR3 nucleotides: TGTGCCAGCAGCTTAATTATTGGGGCTAGCGGCACAGATACGCAGTATTTT. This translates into CASSLIIGASGTDTQYF.

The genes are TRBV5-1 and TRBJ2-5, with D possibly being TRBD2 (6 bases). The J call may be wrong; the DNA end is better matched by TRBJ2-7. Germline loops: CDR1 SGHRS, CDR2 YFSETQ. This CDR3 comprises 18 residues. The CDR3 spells CASSYRGLKSRGSYEQYF. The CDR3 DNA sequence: TGCGCCAGCAGCTATCGGGGGTTGAAGTCGCGGGGCTCCTACGAGCAGTACTTC.

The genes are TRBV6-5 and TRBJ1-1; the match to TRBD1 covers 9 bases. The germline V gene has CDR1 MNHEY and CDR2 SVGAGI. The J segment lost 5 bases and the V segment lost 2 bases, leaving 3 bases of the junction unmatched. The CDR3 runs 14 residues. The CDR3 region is CASSYGTGQTEAFF. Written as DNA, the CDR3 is TGTGCCAGCAGTTACGGGACAGGGCAAACTGAAGCTTTCTTT.